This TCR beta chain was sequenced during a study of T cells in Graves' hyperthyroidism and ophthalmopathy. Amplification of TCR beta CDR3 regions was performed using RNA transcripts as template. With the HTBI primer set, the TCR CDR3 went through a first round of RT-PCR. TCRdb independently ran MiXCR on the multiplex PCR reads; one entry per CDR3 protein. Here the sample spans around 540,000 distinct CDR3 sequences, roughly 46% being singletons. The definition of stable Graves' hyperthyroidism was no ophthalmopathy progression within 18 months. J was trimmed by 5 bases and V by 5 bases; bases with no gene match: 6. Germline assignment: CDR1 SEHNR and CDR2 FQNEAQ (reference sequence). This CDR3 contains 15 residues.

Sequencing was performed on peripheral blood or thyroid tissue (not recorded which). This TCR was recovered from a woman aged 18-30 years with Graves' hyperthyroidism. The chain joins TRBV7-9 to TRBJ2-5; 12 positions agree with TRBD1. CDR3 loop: CASSTGTGGLETQYF. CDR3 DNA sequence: TGTGCCAGCAGCACCGGGACAGGGGGCTTGGAGACCCAGTACTTC.